One and the same sample provided the 23 T cell receptor beta chains below, sequenced in a study of OX40 agonist ivuxolimab in advanced cancers. Profiling relied on immunoSEQ multiplex PCR, and the TCRdb table lists in-frame clones only, not all of them. The repertoire includes tens of thousands of clones, around four fifths of them detected once, and about 2.4% sits in the top ten. The sample here was CD4+ or CD8+ T cells sorted from blood, taken in a trial of the OX40 agonist ivuxolimab. These receptors came from an adult with an advanced solid tumor such as melanoma, head and neck, liver or kidney cancer.

The chain carries TRBV7-2 and TRBJ2-7; 10 positions match TRBD2. The CDR3 is made up of 14 amino acids. With 6 bases clipped from V and 4 bases from J, the junction kept 6 bases outside the gene matches. The germline V gene encodes CDR1 SGHTA and CDR2 FQGNSA. The CDR3 reads CASSPSGGAYEQYF. CDR3 nucleotide sequence: TGTGCCAGCAGTCCCAGCGGGGGGGCGTACGAGCAGTACTTC.

This chain joins TRBV7-9 and TRBJ2-4; D is unclear. The CDR3 spans 14 residues. In germline, CDR1 is SEHNR, CDR2 FQNEAQ (reference sequence). The germline V and J ends were trimmed by 10 bases and 0 bases, with 13 bases remaining between them. This CDR3 is CAKEAVLAKNIQYF. DNA of the CDR3: TGTGCCAAAGAGGCGGTTCTAGCCAAAAACATTCAGTACTTC.

The J gene is TRBJ2-6, the V gene TRBV6-5; D unresolved. V was shortened by 5 bases and J by 4 bases, with 9 bases between the two germline ends. The CDR3 runs 14 residues. CDR1 and CDR2 (germline): MNHEY, SVGAGI. The CDR3 bases are TGTGCCAGCAGTAAAAGAGACGGGGCCAACGTCCTGACTTTC. Translation gives CASSKRDGANVLTF.

The chain combines TRBV5-1 with TRBJ1-3; D may be TRBD1 (5 bases). V shed 0 bases and J shed 4 bases, with 14 bases lying between them. There are 16 residues in the CDR3. The germline V gene has CDR1 SGHRS and CDR2 YFSETQ. CDR3 amino acids: CASSLVSQGTGNTIYF. CDR3 bases: TGCGCCAGCAGCTTGGTTTCCCAGGGAACCGGAAACACCATATATTTT. The full variable domain, with the rest looked up from reference TRBV5-1 and TRBJ1-3, is KAGVTQTPRYLIKTRGQQVTLSCSPISGHRSVSWYQQTPGQGLQFLFEYFSETQRNKGNFPGRFSGRQFSNSRSEMNVSTLELGDSALYLCASSLVSQGTGNTIYFGEGSWLTVV.

The chain employs TRBV4-3 and TRBJ2-1, with TRBD2 matching 9 bases. Trimming cost V 0 bases and J 2 bases; bases outside gene matches: 2. Germline assignment: CDR1 LGHNA and CDR2 YSLEER. There are 16 residues in the CDR3. The CDR3 region is CASSQDGTSPYNEQFF. The CDR3 nucleotides read TGCGCCAGCAGCCAAGATGGGACTAGCCCCTACAATGAGCAGTTCTTC.

The chain has TRBV18 and TRBJ1-3; D may be TRBD1 (5 bases). Germline CDR1 KGHSH, CDR2 LQKENI. The CDR3 is 14 residues long. V lost 2 bases and J lost 2, with 7 bases in between. The CDR3 spells CASSPAGTGNTIYF. The DNA for the CDR3 is TGTGCCAGCTCACCAGCAGGGACTGGAAACACCATATATTTT.

The chain couples TRBV11-2 to TRBJ2-7, with 7 bases fitting TRBD1. CDR1 and CDR2 from the germline V gene are SGHAT and FQNNGV. The V and J ends lost 5 bases and 2 bases, in that order; junction bases with no gene match: 15. The length of the CDR3 is 17 residues. CDR3 protein: CASSPTYRQGIPYEQYF. In DNA, the CDR3 is TGTGCCAGCAGCCCCACTTACAGACAGGGAATTCCCTACGAGCAGTACTTC.

This clone was recorded many times. This chain uses TRBV7-9 with TRBJ1-3; D gene unclear. The V gene's germline CDR1 is SEHNR and CDR2 FQNEAQ (reference sequence). Deletions cut 5 bases from V and 2 bases from J, with 7 bases between. The CDR3 runs 13 residues. In DNA form, the CDR3 reads TGTGCCAGCAGCGCCTTACCTGGAAACACCATATATTTT. As protein: CASSALPGNTIYF.

The gene calls are TRBV27 and TRBJ1-2; a weak D match, TRBD1 (6 bases). This CDR3 has 14 amino acids. Trimming took 5 bases from V and 4 from J, leaving 14 bases between them. Germline V gives CDR1 MNHEY, CDR2 SMNVEV (reference sequence). CDR3 amino acids: CASSPRGQPYGYTF. In DNA form, the CDR3 reads TGTGCCAGCAGTCCCCGCGGACAGCCCTATGGCTACACCTTC.

The chain links TRBV19 to TRBJ1-5, with D perhaps TRBD1 (6 bases). Looked up from germline, CDR1 is LNHDA and CDR2 is SQIVND (reference sequence). The CDR3 consists of 18 residues. Trimming removed 8 bases from V and 2 bases from J, with 25 bases in between. CDR3 DNA sequence: TGTGCCAGTGGACGGGACACTTACCCACCATCGGGCAATCAGCCCCAGCATTTT. Its translation is CASGRDTYPPSGNQPQHF.

CDR3: CASSQGGGRPSSYNEQFF. DNA for the CDR3: TGCGCCAGCAGCCAAGGAGGCGGCCGCCCAAGCTCCTACAATGAGCAGTTCTTC. The V and J genes are TRBV4-1 and TRBJ2-1, with D unclear. Looked up from germline, CDR1 is MGHRA and CDR2 is YSYEKL. This CDR3 contains 18 residues. V lost 1 base and J lost 0, with 16 bases in between.

This clone was counted a single time. V and J are TRBV18 and TRBJ1-3; TRBD1 might be the D (5 bases). Trimming left V 4 bases short and J 0 bases short, with 16 bases between. Germline V CDR1 and CDR2: KGHSH, LQKENI. CDR3 length: 17 amino acids. For the CDR3, the DNA is TGTGCCAGCTCACGATTAGGGGACTCAAGCTCTGGAAACACCATATATTTT. This encodes CASSRLGDSSSGNTIYF.

This chain links TRBV21-1 with TRBJ1-2; the DNA was not compared with TRBD1, the D call given in the table. TRBV21-1 is listed as a pseudogene. The CDR3 has 15 residues. CDR3 amino acids: CASSKQGAYDYGYTF. The CDR3 DNA reads TGTGCCAGCAGCAAACAGGGGGCTTATGACTATGGCTACACCTTC.

This clone came up a few times. This chain's CDR3 is CASTYLGDEQYF. Written as DNA, the CDR3 is TGTGCCAGCACTTACCTAGGGGACGAGCAGTACTTC. V usage is TRBV5-6 and J usage is TRBJ2-7; D may be TRBD1 (5 bases). V was cut by 6 bases and J by 5 bases, with 12 bases left in between. The length of the CDR3 is 12 residues. Germline V lookup: CDR1 SGHDT, CDR2 YYEEEE.

The V gene is TRBV5-6, the J gene TRBJ1-1; D is possibly TRBD1 (6 bases). The CDR3 extends over 16 amino acids. Trimming removed 2 bases at V and 4 bases at J, with 18 bases between. Germline values: CDR1 SGHDT, CDR2 YYEEEE. The CDR3 coding sequence is TGTGCCAGCAGCTTAGGGCCAGCCAGGGGAGGCACTGAAGCTTTCTTT. Protein: CASSLGPARGGTEAFF.

The chain joins TRBV5-1 to TRBJ1-1; D is unresolved. V was shortened by 8 bases and J by 5 bases, with 19 bases between the two germline ends. The CDR3 totals 14 residues. Germline CDR1 and CDR2: SGHRS and YFSETQ. The CDR3: CASIRALGGTEAFF. CDR3 sequence (DNA): TGCGCCAGTATCCGGGCCTTGGGTGGGACTGAAGCTTTCTTT.

V usage is TRBV6-5 and J usage is TRBJ1-1, with D possibly TRBD1 on 6 matching bases. The CDR3 contains 14 residues. V lost 2 bases, J lost 5 bases, and 12 bases lay in between. Per the germline V gene, CDR1 is MNHEY and CDR2 is SVGAGI. CDR3 residues: CASSYKGGMTEAFF. The CDR3 DNA sequence: TGTGCCAGCAGTTACAAGGGGGGGATGACTGAAGCTTTCTTT.

The chain's CDR3 is CAISESLAAYNEQFF. Written as DNA, the CDR3 is TGTGCCATCAGTGAGTCATTAGCGGCGTACAATGAGCAGTTCTTC. V gene TRBV10-3 combines with J gene TRBJ2-1, with D perhaps matching TRBD2 (6 bases). There are 15 residues in the CDR3. The germline V gene has CDR1 ENHRY and CDR2 SYGVKD. V lost 0 bases to trimming and J lost 4 bases, with 10 bases between them.

This sequence joins TRBV9 and TRBJ2-7, with no clear D. Germline V gene lookup returns CDR1 SGDLS and CDR2 YYNGEE. Trimming stripped 0 bases from V and 6 bases from J, with 10 bases between. This CDR3 comprises 13 residues. The CDR3 DNA reads as TGTGCCAGCAGCGTAGTTCCCCTTGGCGAGCAGTACTTC. Its protein is CASSVVPLGEQYF.

The J gene is TRBJ2-3, the V gene TRBV29-1, with D perhaps TRBD1 (6 bases). This CDR3 is built from 15 residues. Trimming took 4 bases from V and 4 from J, leaving 18 bases between them. Germline V gene data show CDR1 as SQVTM and CDR2 as ANQGSEA. In DNA, the CDR3 is TGCAGCGTTGTCTGGGGAGTGAACAGGGCAGATACGCAGTATTTT. Protein sequence: CSVVWGVNRADTQYF.

This rearrangement joins TRBV2 to TRBJ1-5; 10 nucleotides line up with TRBD1. V shed 7 bases, J shed 6 bases, and the junction held 9 bases outside the gene matches. Germline V gene data show CDR1 as SNHLY and CDR2 as FYNNEI. The CDR3 extends over 15 amino acids. The CDR3 sequence: CASTRDRGQGQPQHF. The CDR3 bases are TGTGCCAGCACCCGAGACAGGGGGCAAGGTCAGCCCCAGCATTTT.

V gene TRBV5-6 combines with J gene TRBJ2-3, with D uncertain. There are 14 residues in the CDR3. Trimming took 5 bases from V and 6 from J, leaving 16 bases between them. CDR1 SGHDT and CDR2 YYEEEE come from the germline V gene. DNA of the CDR3: TGTGCCAGCAGGGTACAGTCCCGGTTTGATACGCAGTATTTT. The encoded protein is CASRVQSRFDTQYF.

The rearrangement uses TRBV5-6 and TRBJ2-7; TRBD1 aligns across 9 bases. V was pared by 2 bases and J by 0 bases, with 3 bases of the junction left unmatched. The CDR3 sequence is 15 residues long. CDR1 SGHDT and CDR2 YYEEEE come from the germline V gene. The DNA for the CDR3 is TGTGCCAGCAGCTTCGGGACAGGGAGCTCCTACGAGCAGTACTTC. Amino acid sequence: CASSFGTGSSYEQYF.